This T cell receptor beta chain was retrieved from a study of OX40 agonist ivuxolimab in advanced cancers. Regarding the complete study: The costimulatory receptor OX40 (CD134) was targeted by ivuxolimab, a fully human IgG2 agonistic monoclonal antibody. Partial responses were achieved by three dose-escalation patients, of whom one had hepatocellular carcinoma and two had cutaneous melanoma. The monotherapy dose-escalation portion (N of about 49 patients) of the phase I ivuxolimab trial is reported in the paper. Among the approximately 50 dose-escalation patients, some 20 had hepatocellular carcinoma, about 15 melanoma, 9 renal cell carcinoma and 9 head and neck cancer. In the dose-escalation cohort, more than 75% of patients were male, and the mean age was around 60 years, with a range of about 20 to 90. Prior anti-PD-1, anti-PD-L1 or anti-CTLA-4 therapy was permitted, and about two fifths of dose-escalation patients had received checkpoint inhibitors. Peripheral TCRbeta sequencing aimed to test whether ivuxolimab altered TCR sequence diversity and caused clonal T-cell expansion. Intravenous ivuxolimab was administered to patients every 2 weeks at six dose levels: 0.01, 0.1, 0.3, 1.5, 3 and 10 mg/kg. The paper as a whole reports these results and caveats: After ivuxolimab, expanded clones were on average more numerous among CD8+ T cells than among CD4+ T cells. In the 0.1-3.0 mg/kg groups, partial responders had among the lowest normalized peripheral clonal expansion, particularly in CD8+ T cells. Low levels of normalized T-cell clonal expansion were also seen in some patients who did not respond. Which antigens the clonally expanded peripheral T cells were specific for was not determined. At doses from 0.1 to 3.0 mg/kg, clonal expansion was seen in both CD4+ and CD8+ blood T cells between baseline and week 6.

Cut back by 0 bases and 6 bases, the V and J ends lie 14 bases apart. As encoded in the germline V gene (reference sequence), CDR1 is SGHNT while CDR2 is YYREEE. The CDR3 covers 15 residues, taking in both the cysteine and the phenylalanine. The entry retains the CDR3 DNA only, 45 bases that are in frame from base 1. In regard to this clone: No cognate antigen has been identified for it. No qualities accompany the bases; no much larger clone lies one base away.

The trial excluded patients who had a history of autoimmune disease or who were on systemic immunosuppression. In every dose cohort, peripheral blood was drawn for TCR sequencing at baseline, cycle 4 day 1, and cycle 7 day 1. Samples were obtained from an open-label, multicenter, first-in-human phase I dose-escalation trial of ivuxolimab. Adults with locally advanced or metastatic melanoma, renal cell, hepatocellular, or head and neck squamous cell carcinoma were enrolled in the trial. Before TCR sequencing, CD4+ and CD8+ T cells were separately sorted from peripheral blood. Genomic DNA was extracted from sorted cells for sequencing of the TCRbeta CDR3 region. The immunoSEQ Assay was used to sequence the TCRbeta CDR3 regions. Sourced from immuneACCESS, this table was stored by TCRdb with only in-frame sequences that have V and J called. A share of the clones is absent; for the studies checked, an unresolved V gene accounts for under half, and the remainder has no known explanation. Here the sample has about 73,000 clones; 88% occur a single time. The ten most abundant clones make up around 0.78% of the sample.

The specimen comprised CD4+ or CD8+ T cells sorted from blood, sampled in a trial of the OX40 agonist ivuxolimab. The receptor comes from an adult with an advanced solid tumor such as melanoma, head and neck, liver or kidney cancer. The V and J segments used are TRBV5-4 and TRBJ2-3; the D region possibly corresponds to TRBD2 (6 bases align). The nucleotide sequence is given as TGTGCCAGCAGCTTGGGACGCGGGGCCGGGGATACGCAGTATTTT. It translates to CASSLGRGAGDTQYF.